This is a list of T cell receptor beta chains from one sample in a study of blood T cell repertoires in COVID-19. Here immunoSEQ multiplex PCR was the method, and the copy in TCRdb shows in-frame clones only, minus some. Counted here are about 130,000 clones, around 80% occurring once; the ten biggest clones make up approximately 1.8%. The sequenced sample consisted of peripheral blood. These receptors all stem from a man aged 65-85 years with acute or convalescent COVID-19. CDR3s include the opening cysteine and the closing phenylalanine or tryptophan.

TRBJ2-7,TRBV27,CASSPTAGTSPYEQYF
TRBJ1-6,TRBV6-5,CASSQSRGSPLHF
TRBJ2-2,TRBV19,CASRSSGASGELFF
TRBJ1-1,TRBV5-6,CASSHSVWWGGVTEAFF
TRBJ1-1,TRBV5-1,CASSLGGVTEAFF
TRBJ2-5,TRBV2,CASTQRGLGQETQYF
TRBJ1-3,TRBV19,CASSIAAGTGNTIYF
TRBJ2-5,TRBV9,CASSLTSSFETQYF
TRBJ2-5,TRBV4-2,CASSQDSRETQYF
TRBJ1-4,TRBV5-1,CASSSGQGWYNNEKLFF
TRBJ2-7,TRBV5-1,CASSLGGLAGDHEQYF
TRBJ2-2,TRBV5-1,CASSLVGGINTGELFF
TRBJ2-2,TRBV18,CASSPRSDTGELFF
TRBJ2-2,TRBV4-2,CASAPAQTNTGELFF
TRBJ1-1,TRBV6-5,CASSYMVGRGNTEAFF
TRBJ2-7,TRBV6-5,CASNSPRTGAYEQYF
TRBJ2-1,TRBV18,CASLRGYGKVFEDEQFF
TRBJ2-3,TRBV18,CASSPRAGSDTQYF
TRBJ1-2,TRBV10-3,CAITQGERYGYTF
TRBJ1-5,TRBV28,CASSSRGRNQPQHF
TRBJ1-2,TRBV21-1,CASSKWGREDYGYTF
TRBJ1-1,TRBV3-1/TRBV3-2,CASTTGTGNTEAFF
TRBJ1-5,TRBV6-5,CASGTGWNQPQHF
TRBJ2-3,TRBV30,CAWKGLAGGSLDTQYF
TRBJ1-2,TRBV6-5,CASSYSGDGYTF
TRBJ1-1,TRBV29-1,CSARTSNTEAFF
TRBJ1-6,TRBV28,CASTLEGYNSPLHF
TRBJ1-6,TRBV5-8,CASSLVRAAGTYNSPLHF
TRBJ2-6,TRBV30,CAWSVRSSGANVLTF
TRBJ2-7,TRBV19,CASRTSSYEQYF
TRBJ1-5,TRBV13,CASSSGTGAQPQHF
TRBJ2-7,TRBV11-2,CASSLRGSGDYEQYF
TRBJ1-6,TRBV19,CASSLERAAYNSPLHF
TRBJ2-5,TRBV28,CASSSIKLRAETQYF
TRBJ2-7,TRBV19,CASSITGGEQYF
TRBJ2-3,TRBV4-1,CASSQSGVGRSTDTQYF
TRBJ1-1,TRBV19,CASSNTGDTEAFF
TRBJ2-7,TRBV5-1,CASSLDSGEQYF
TRBJ2-3,TRBV4-1,CASSQENRADTQYF
TRBJ1-5,TRBV19,CASSIYGGQAAEGNQPQHF
TRBJ1-1,TRBV19,CASSIGPGKKTEAFF
TRBJ1-2,TRBV4-2,CASSQVGQGGYGYTF
TRBJ2-5,TRBV27,CAQDLGGSETQYF
TRBJ2-1,TRBV5-5,CASSNTQGSSYNEQFF
TRBJ2-3,TRBV9,CASSAGTTNTDTQYF
TRBJ1-1,TRBV10-3,CAILSSDRSQKAFF
TRBJ1-3,TRBV6-5,CASRSTGTAGNTIYF
TRBJ1-2,TRBV6-6,CASSASGGLYGYTF
TRBJ2-3,TRBV7-2,CASSLRVRGGGADTQYF
TRBJ1-6,TRBV6-5,CASSYSTGSYNSPLHF
TRBJ1-2,TRBV7-2,CASSLEGQGVLTVYGYTF
TRBJ2-7,TRBV7-8,CASSLGGSGVGEQYF